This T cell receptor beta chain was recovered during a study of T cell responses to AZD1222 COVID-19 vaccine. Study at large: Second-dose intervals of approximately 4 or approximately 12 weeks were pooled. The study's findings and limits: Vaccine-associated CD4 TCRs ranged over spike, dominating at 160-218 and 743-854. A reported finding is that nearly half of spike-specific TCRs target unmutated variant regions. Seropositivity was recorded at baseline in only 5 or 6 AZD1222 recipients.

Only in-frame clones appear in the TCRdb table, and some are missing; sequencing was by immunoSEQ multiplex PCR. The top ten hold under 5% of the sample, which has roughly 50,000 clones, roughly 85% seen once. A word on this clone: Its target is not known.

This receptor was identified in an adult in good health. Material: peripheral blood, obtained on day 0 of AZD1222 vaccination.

The CDR3 DNA is TGTGCCAGTAGTATGACTAGCGGGGACTACAATGAGCAGTTCTTC. This codes for CASSMTSGDYNEQFF. The chain is built from TRBV19 and TRBJ2-1, with 11 bases aligning to TRBD2. Germline CDR1 reads LNHDA; CDR2 reads SQIVND (reference sequence). CDR3 length equals 15 residues. The V and J ends lost 3 bases and 3 bases, in that order; junction bases with no gene match: 1.